Listed below are T cell receptor beta chains from one sample, sequenced in a study of T cells in Graves' hyperthyroidism and ophthalmopathy. TCRdb redid the calling of the multiplex PCR reads with MiXCR, one entry per CDR3 protein. Of more than 500,000 distinct CDR3 sequences in the sample, roughly 14% were seen once. The sequencing sample was made of blood. Every receptor here comes from a middle-aged woman with Graves' ophthalmopathy. CDR3s include the opening cysteine and the closing phenylalanine or tryptophan. D genes are given only for firm matches. Clone sizes are given selectively: once, few, many, or a class where the clone is expanded.

NA,15,TRBJ1-2,TRBV7-2,many,CASSLAPQGGSGYTF,TGTGCCAGCAGCTTAGCCCCGCAAGGAGGGTCTGGCTACACCTTC
TRBD1,14,TRBJ2-7,TRBV6-5,many,CASRGQGAIHEQYF,TGTGCCAGCAGGGGACAGGGGGCGATCCACGAGCAGTACTTC
TRBD2,13,TRBJ2-7,TRBV5-1,NA,CASSLAGEGKRYF,TGCGCCAGCAGCTTGGCCGGGGAGGGCAAGCGGTACTTC
TRBD1,13,TRBJ1-2,TRBV20-1,NA,CGTGLPPSSRGTF,TGCGGGACAGGTCTCCCCCCTTCGAGCAGGGGGACTTTC
NA,15,TRBJ2-7,TRBV6-5,NA,CASSYGGGHSYEQYF,TGTGCCAGCAGTTACGGAGGCGGCCACTCCTACGAGCAGTACTTC
NA,14,TRBJ2-7,TRBV5-6,many,CASSLVAAFHEQYF,TGTGCCAGCAGCTTGGTGGCTGCGTTCCACGAGCAGTACTTC
NA,16,TRBJ2-2,TRBV5-1,many,CASSMGHEGKGGELFF,TGCGCCAGCAGCATGGGACACGAAGGGAAAGGCGGGGAGCTGTTTTTT
NA,16,TRBJ2-7,TRBV5-1,many,CASSLDRDGSSYEQYF,TGCGCCAGCAGCTTGGACAGGGATGGGAGCTCCTACGAGCAGTACTTC
NA,11,TRBJ2-7,TRBV10-3,many,CAISDQGWEYF,TGTGCCATCAGTGATCAGGGGTGGGAGTACTTC
NA,15,TRBJ1-3,TRBV6-5,NA,CASSYGGTFGNTIYF,TGTGCCAGCAGTTACGGAGGGACGTTTGGAAACACCATATATTTT
NA,13,TRBJ1-2,TRBV28,many,CASSSNNNYGYTF,TGTGCCAGCAGTTCGAACAACAACTATGGCTACACCTTC
TRBD2,12,TRBJ2-7,TRBV29-1,few,CSVEDPGGKGYF,TGCAGCGTTGAAGATCCCGGGGGGAAGGGGTACTTC
NA,12,TRBJ2-7,TRBV7-2,many,CASSAQSYEQYF,TGTGCCAGCAGCGCGCAATCCTACGAGCAGTACTTC
NA,14,TRBJ2-2,TRBV24-1,many,CATSDLVTTGELFF,TGTGCCACCAGTGATTTGGTGACAACCGGCGAGCTGTTTTTT
TRBD2,14,TRBJ2-7,TRBV28,many,CASSLQGTSPEQYF,TGTGCCAGCAGTTTACAAGGGACTAGCCCCGAGCAGTACTTC
TRBD1,13,TRBJ1-5,TRBV12-3/TRBV12-4,many,CASSTGEGQPQHF,TGTGCCAGCAGTACAGGGGAAGGTCAGCCCCAGCATTTT
NA,12,TRBJ2-5,TRBV7-2,many,CASSRAAETQYF,TGTGCCAGCAGCCGGGCAGCGGAGACCCAGTACTTC
NA,11,TRBJ2-7,TRBV28,many,CASSGSGEQYF,TGTGCCAGCAGTGGATCGGGAGAGCAGTACTTC
TRBD1,14,TRBJ1-2,TRBV20-1,many,CSAQGTQGLDGYTF,TGCAGTGCCCAGGGGACACAGGGGTTGGATGGCTACACCTTC
NA,15,TRBJ1-1,TRBV19,many,CASSPSTAPNTEAFF,TGTGCCAGTAGCCCATCGACAGCGCCGAACACTGAAGCTTTCTTT
NA,12,TRBJ2-5,TRBV6-5,NA,CASSGRRRSQYF,TGTGCCAGCAGCGGACGGAGGAGGTCCCAGTACTTC
NA,16,TRBJ2-5,TRBV5-1,NA,CASSLGSGSNGETQYF,TGCGCCAGCAGCTTGGGCAGCGGCTCCAACGGAGAGACCCAGTACTTC
NA,15,TRBJ1-6,TRBV6-1,NA,CASRPPAGPGSPLHF,TGTGCCAGCAGACCCCCGGCAGGGCCGGGTTCACCCCTCCACTTT
NA,14,TRBJ2-7,TRBV12-3/TRBV12-4,many,CASSFRGGRYEQYF,TGTGCCAGCAGTTTCAGGGGTGGTCGTTACGAGCAGTACTTC
TRBD1,14,TRBJ1-2,TRBV12-3/TRBV12-4,many,CASSLSGGGYGYTF,TGTGCCAGCAGTTTATCAGGGGGCGGTTATGGCTACACCTTC
TRBD2,16,TRBJ2-1,TRBV4-2,NA,CASSQGLAVGYNEQFF,TGTGCCAGCAGCCAAGGCCTAGCGGTAGGATACAATGAGCAGTTCTTC
NA,13,TRBJ1-2,TRBV6-2/TRBV6-3,few,CASSYSDLYGYTF,TGTGCCAGCAGTTACTCCGATTTATATGGCTACACCTTC
NA,13,TRBJ2-4,TRBV30,many,CAWSGAAVNIQYF,TGTGCCTGGAGTGGAGCTGCCGTAAACATTCAGTACTTC
NA,14,TRBJ1-1,TRBV6-1,NA,CASSQEPGNTEAFF,TGCGCCAGCAGCCAAGAACCCGGGAACACTGAAGCTTTCTTT
TRBD1,12,TRBJ1-1,TRBV10-3,many,CAISARDSEAFF,TGTGCCATCAGTGCCCGGGACAGTGAAGCTTTCTTT
NA,12,TRBJ1-2,TRBV7-2,NA,CASSFGLGGYTF,TGTGCCAGCAGCTTTGGGTTAGGAGGCTACACCTTC
NA,14,TRBJ1-2,TRBV19,few,CASSEWQGGYGYTF,TGTGCCAGTAGTGAATGGCAGGGAGGCTATGGCTACACCTTC
NA,17,TRBJ1-2,TRBV14,many,CASSQFQGNFRGYGYTF,TGTGCCAGCAGCCAATTTCAAGGAAATTTCAGGGGTTATGGCTACACCTTC
TRBD1,15,TRBJ2-2,TRBV27,NA,CASSEQGAITGELFF,TGTGCCAGCAGCGAACAGGGGGCGATCACCGGGGAGCTGTTTTTT
NA,13,TRBJ1-1,TRBV11-2,many,CASSYGERTEAFF,TGTGCCAGCAGCTACGGAGAGCGAACTGAAGCTTTCTTT
NA,13,TRBJ1-5,TRBV7-8,many,CASSQSRGQPQHF,TGTGCCAGCAGCCAGTCGAGGGGTCAGCCCCAGCATTTT
NA,14,TRBJ2-7,TRBV18,few,CASSGPLGSYEQYF,TGTGCCAGCTCAGGTCCCCTGGGTAGCTACGAGCAGTACTTC
NA,15,TRBJ1-6,TRBV27,NA,CASRLLSSYNSPLHF,TGTGCCAGCCGACTCCTTAGCTCCTATAATTCACCCCTCCACTTT
TRBD2,15,TRBJ2-2,TRBV6-1,NA,CASTSGMAGTGELFF,TGTGCCAGCACTAGCGGGATGGCGGGCACCGGGGAGCTGTTTTTT
NA,13,TRBJ2-5,TRBV29-1,many,CSVDSPAQETQYF,TGCAGCGTTGACAGCCCAGCTCAAGAGACCCAGTACTTC
NA,13,TRBJ1-1,TRBV29-1,many,CSVEGEWAAEAFF,TGCAGCGTTGAAGGTGAGTGGGCAGCTGAAGCTTTCTTT
TRBD1,12,TRBJ1-1,TRBV29-1,many,CSVRQGYTEAFF,TGCAGCGTTAGACAGGGGTATACTGAAGCTTTCTTT
NA,14,TRBJ1-1,TRBV12-3/TRBV12-4,many,CASRIDGGNTEAFF,TGTGCCAGCAGGATAGACGGGGGGAACACTGAAGCTTTCTTT
TRBD1,16,TRBJ2-4,TRBV15,NA,CATSRERTGAKNIQYF,TGTGCCACCAGCAGAGAACGGACAGGGGCCAAAAACATTCAGTACTTC
NA,15,TRBJ2-2,TRBV12-3/TRBV12-4,many,CASSLSRTNTGELFF,TGTGCCAGCAGTTTAAGCAGGACTAACACCGGGGAGCTGTTTTTT
NA,14,TRBJ1-3,TRBV7-2,many,CASSALNSGNTIYF,TGTGCCAGCAGCGCCCTAAACTCTGGAAACACCATATATTTT
NA,16,TRBJ1-5,TRBV28,many,CASTASGNRFNQPQHF,TGTGCCAGCACCGCCTCAGGTAACAGGTTCAATCAGCCCCAGCATTTT
TRBD1,14,TRBJ1-1,TRBV27,many,CATGDHRGVTEAFF,TGTGCCACGGGAGACCACAGGGGCGTCACTGAAGCTTTCTTT
NA,15,TRBJ2-5,TRBV29-1,many,CSVRTPLGSTKTQYF,TGCAGCGTAAGGACCCCCCTCGGGAGCACTAAGACCCAGTACTTC
TRBD1,16,TRBJ2-2,TRBV2,NA,CASAERDRVNTGELFF,TGTGCCAGCGCCGAGAGGGACAGGGTGAACACCGGGGAGCTGTTTTTT
TRBD1,14,TRBJ2-7,TRBV6-5,many,CASSYYDRVHEQYF,TGTGCCAGCAGTTACTACGACAGGGTCCACGAGCAGTACTTC
NA,14,TRBJ2-2,TRBV7-2,many,CATVREVSTGELFF,TGTGCCACTGTCCGGGAAGTTAGTACCGGGGAGCTGTTTTTT
NA,15,TRBJ2-7,TRBV11-2,many,CASSRPGLWAYEQYF,TGTGCCAGCAGCCGCCCGGGACTCTGGGCGTACGAGCAGTACTTC
NA,14,TRBJ1-1,TRBV19,many,CASSIGQKNTEAFF,TGTGCCAGTAGTATAGGACAAAAGAACACTGAAGCTTTCTTT
NA,16,TRBJ2-2,TRBV27,many,CASTTLGGEDTGELFF,TGTGCCAGCACCACCTTGGGGGGAGAGGACACCGGGGAGCTGTTTTTT